This is a list of T cell receptor beta chains from one sample in a study of blood T cell repertoires in COVID-19. Using immunoSEQ multiplex PCR, the repertoire was profiled, and TCRdb retains in-frame clones only, with some absent. This table has over 120,000 clones, nearly 80% appearing once. The sequenced sample was PBMCs or T cells enriched from blood (not recorded which). Every receptor here comes from a woman between 50 and 59 years old who had recovered from COVID-19. The CDR3 runs from the conserved cysteine through the conserved F or W. The D gene is left open where the match is weak. Clone size appears in some rows only: once, few, many, or a class for an expanded clone.

J gene | clone size | D gene | V gene | CDR3 DNA | CDR3 protein
TRBJ1-5 | - | TRBD1 | TRBV7-9 | TGTGCCAGCAGCTCGACAGGGTCAAGGCAGCCCCAGCATTTT | CASSSTGSRQPQHF
TRBJ2-1 | - | TRBD2 | TRBV4-2 | TGTGCCAGCAGCCAGTACGGGACTAGCAGCTACAATGAGCAGTTCTTC | CASSQYGTSSYNEQFF
TRBJ1-1 | - | - | TRBV5-6 | TGTGCCAGCACCGAAAAAGGGGGGGGCAGAAGAGCTTTCTTT | CASTEKGGGRRAFF
TRBJ1-5 | - | - | TRBV19 | TGTGCCAGTACCCTGCGCAGGGTGGGACAGCCCCAGCATTTT | CASTLRRVGQPQHF
TRBJ2-2 | - | TRBD1 | TRBV30 | TGTGCCTGGAGGCCCCTAGACAGGGTAAACACCGGGGAGCTGTTTTTT | CAWRPLDRVNTGELFF
TRBJ2-7 | - | TRBD2 | TRBV7-9 | TGTGCCAGCAGCTTAAAGGCTAGCGGGAGCGTGTACTACGAGCAGTACTTC | CASSLKASGSVYYEQYF
TRBJ1-3 | - | - | TRBV7-8 | TGTGCCAGCAGCTCAGAGGCTTCGCTCGGGGGCACCATATATTTT | CASSSEASLGGTIYF
TRBJ2-2 | many | - | TRBV24-1 | TGTGCCACCAGTGATGTCAGGGACACCGGGGAGCTGTTTTTT | CATSDVRDTGELFF
TRBJ2-5 | - | TRBD2 | TRBV7-3 | TGTGCCAGCAGCCCGGGGACTAGCGGGATGAGGGAGACCCAGTACTTC | CASSPGTSGMRETQYF
TRBJ2-1 | - | - | TRBV12-3/TRBV12-4 | TGTGCCAGCAGCCTTACTCAGGACAATGAGCAGTTCTTC | CASSLTQDNEQFF
TRBJ1-2 | - | - | TRBV5-5 | TGTGCCAGCAGTCTCGGGACACTTAACTATGGCTACACCTTC | CASSLGTLNYGYTF
TRBJ2-3 | - | - | TRBV7-8 | TGTGCCAGCAGCTTAACAAGTAACACAGATACGCAGTATTTT | CASSLTSNTDTQYF
TRBJ1-4 | few | TRBD1 | TRBV13 | TGTGCCAGCAGCCAGGGACAGGGGGCCACTAATGAAAAACTGTTTTTT | CASSQGQGATNEKLFF
TRBJ1-1 | - | TRBD1 | TRBV28 | TGTGCCAGCAGCCCGCCGGGACAGGGATGGTACACTGAAGCTTTCTTT | CASSPPGQGWYTEAFF
TRBJ1-1 | - | - | TRBV3-1/TRBV3-2 | TGTGCCAGCAGCCAGGCAGGGAACACTGAAGCTTTCTTT | CASSQAGNTEAFF
TRBJ2-3 | - | - | TRBV19 | TGTGCCAGTACACAGGGAGCAGATACGCAGTATTTT | CASTQGADTQYF
TRBJ1-6 | - | - | TRBV27 | TGTGCCAGCTGCACCGGGGGGGGCCTCTTTCGCTATAATTCACCCCTCCACTTT | CASCTGGGLFRYNSPLHF
TRBJ1-4 | - | - | TRBV7-9 | TGTGCCGGCAGCGGGGAGGGGTTGGAAAAACTGTTTTTT | CAGSGEGLEKLFF
TRBJ2-7 | - | TRBD2 | TRBV5-1 | TGCGCCAGCAGCCCCGGGGGGTACTACGAGCAGTACTTC | CASSPGGYYEQYF
TRBJ2-1 | - | - | TRBV7-2 | TGTGCCAGCAGCTTAGGAGGCCTCCTAAATGAGCAGTTCTTC | CASSLGGLLNEQFF
TRBJ1-6 | - | TRBD1 | TRBV3-1/TRBV3-2 | TGTGCCAGCAGGACAGGGTCCAATTCACCCCTCCACTTT | CASRTGSNSPLHF
TRBJ1-4 | - | TRBD1 | TRBV5-5 | TGTGCCAGCAGCCCCCGGACAGGGCGAAATGAAAAACTGTTTTTT | CASSPRTGRNEKLFF
TRBJ1-1 | once | - | TRBV19 | TGTGCCAGTACCTTGGGACACCGGTTCCCTGAAGCTTTCTTT | CASTLGHRFPEAFF
TRBJ2-3 | - | - | TRBV5-1 | TGCGCCAGCAGCTTACTTCCAGGGGTCGCCACAGATACGCAGTATTTT | CASSLLPGVATDTQYF
TRBJ2-5 | once | TRBD1 | TRBV19 | TGTGCCAGTAGTAAGCCCGGGACAGGTGAGACCCAGTACTTC | CASSKPGTGETQYF
TRBJ2-1 | many | - | TRBV24-1 | TGTGCCACCAGTGATCTTGACGGGAGCCATGAGCAGTTCTTC | CATSDLDGSHEQFF
TRBJ1-2 | - | TRBD1 | TRBV19 | TGTGCCAGTACCTCCGGGGCAGGGGGCGCCGGAATTGGCTACACCTTC | CASTSGAGGAGIGYTF
TRBJ2-5 | few | - | TRBV2 | TGTGCCAGCAGTGAAAACCGACTATCCCAAGAGACCCAGTACTTC | CASSENRLSQETQYF
TRBJ1-5 | - | - | TRBV7-9 | TGTGCCAGCAGCCTCAACAGGGATCAGCCCCAGCATTTT | CASSLNRDQPQHF
TRBJ1-1 | - | TRBD1 | TRBV28 | TGTGCCAGCAGTATAACAGGGGGAGTTTCTGAAGCTTTCTTT | CASSITGGVSEAFF
TRBJ2-3 | - | TRBD2 | TRBV14 | TGTGCCAGCAGCGGTCGTAGCGGGAGGTCAGATACGCAGTATTTT | CASSGRSGRSDTQYF
TRBJ1-1 | - | TRBD1 | TRBV9 | TGTGCCAGCAGCGTAGAAGGGACAGGAGCCAACACTGAAGCTTTCTTT | CASSVEGTGANTEAFF
TRBJ2-1 | few | - | TRBV6-5 | TGTGCCAGCAGTTACCGATCTGGGGAGACCTACAATGAGCAGTTCTTC | CASSYRSGETYNEQFF
TRBJ2-7 | - | TRBD2 | TRBV28 | TGTGCCAGCAGTCCCCCAATGTGGGTAGCGGGACTTACCTACGAGCAGTACTTC | CASSPPMWVAGLTYEQYF
TRBJ1-5 | - | - | TRBV3-1/TRBV3-2 | TGTGCCAGCAGCCAAGATAAACAGCCCCAGCATTTT | CASSQDKQPQHF
TRBJ1-1 | once | TRBD1 | TRBV5-1 | TGCGCCAGCAGCACCCGGGACAGGGAGACTGAAGCTTTCTTT | CASSTRDRETEAFF